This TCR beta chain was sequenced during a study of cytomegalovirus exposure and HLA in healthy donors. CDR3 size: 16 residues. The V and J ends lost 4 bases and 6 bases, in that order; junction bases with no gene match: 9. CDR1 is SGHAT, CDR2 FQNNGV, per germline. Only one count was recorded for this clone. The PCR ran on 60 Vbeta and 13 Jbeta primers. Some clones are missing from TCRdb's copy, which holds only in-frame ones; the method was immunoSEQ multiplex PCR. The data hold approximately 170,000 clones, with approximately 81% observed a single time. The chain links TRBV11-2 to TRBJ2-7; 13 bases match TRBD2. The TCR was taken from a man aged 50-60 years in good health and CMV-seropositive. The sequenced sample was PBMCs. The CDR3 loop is CASSSVFGTSGIEQYF. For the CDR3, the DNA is TGTGCCAGCAGCTCCGTTTTTGGGACTAGCGGGATCGAGCAGTACTTC.